This T cell receptor (beta chain) is from a study of T cell responses to AZD1222 COVID-19 vaccine. A word on this clone: Its antigen is not identified.

Between the trimmed V and J ends, which lost 4 bases and 7 bases, there was a span of 23 bases. The CDR3 contains 16 residues. Germline V gene lookup returns CDR1 LGHDT and CDR2 YNNKEL (reference sequence). Whole-study findings and limits: Repertoire sampling was restricted to post-peak T cell response timepoints.

Method: immunoSEQ multiplex PCR; TCRdb's copy keeps in-frame clones and lacks some. The sample holds 130,000 or so clones; approximately 93% are singletons and the top ten take around 1%. The chain has TRBV3-1 (or the pseudogene TRBV3-2) and TRBJ2-7; a possible D gene is TRBD1 (5 bases). Material: peripheral blood, obtained on day 0 of MenACWY control vaccination. The origin of this receptor is an adult in good health. The CDR3, as DNA: TGTGCCAGCAGCCCTGGGGCCTGGGTTTACTCGGAGGAGCAGTACTTC. Amino acid sequence: CASSPGAWVYSEEQYF.